Following are 30 T cell receptor beta chains from one sample sequenced in a study of T cell responses to AZD1222 COVID-19 vaccine. TCRdb keeps only in-frame clones here, not all; method: immunoSEQ multiplex PCR. This table holds about 200,000 clones, less than 95% found once. Here the sequenced sample was peripheral blood, taken 28 days after the second dose of the MenACWY control vaccine. Receptors were obtained from an adult who received the MenACWY meningococcal vaccine as a control.

The V gene is TRBV30, the J gene TRBJ2-7; TRBD1 matches at 9 bases. V dropped 4 bases and J dropped 2; count of bases not matched to a gene: 3. Germline CDR1 and CDR2: GTSNPN and SVGIG (reference sequence). The CDR3 contains 13 residues. Here the CDR3 DNA reads TGTGCCTGGACCGGGACAGGGCCCTACGAGCAGTACTTC. Protein: CAWTGTGPYEQYF.

This rearrangement joins TRBV29-1 to TRBJ2-7, with 11 bases identical to TRBD1. Germline CDR1 reads SQVTM; CDR2 reads ANQGSEA. The CDR3 consists of 17 residues. V shed 0 bases and J 2 bases; nucleotides not matched to a gene: 9. Here the CDR3 DNA reads TGCAGCGTTGAAGACGCCCCGGGACAGGGGGGCCCCTACGAGCAGTACTTC. Protein: CSVEDAPGQGGPYEQYF.

This clone has just one count. The chain recombines TRBV19 with TRBJ2-3; the D gene is possibly TRBD1 (7 bases). V dropped 0 bases and J dropped 5 bases, with 21 bases sitting between them. Germline CDR1 LNHDA, CDR2 SQIVND (reference sequence). There are 18 residues in the CDR3. CDR3 loop: CASSIDVRARGVRDTQYF. Written as DNA, the CDR3 is TGTGCCAGTAGTATAGACGTCAGAGCCAGGGGGGTCCGAGATACGCAGTATTTT.

The rearrangement uses TRBV19 and TRBJ2-7, with 8 positions matching TRBD2. V was clipped by 5 bases and J by 2 bases; unmatched bases: 8. Germline-derived CDR1 and CDR2 are LNHDA and SQIVND (reference sequence). CDR3 length: 15 residues. As DNA, the CDR3 is TGTGCCAGTAGTCGGGCGGTAGCGGGAACCTACGAGCAGTACTTC. Residues: CASSRAVAGTYEQYF.

This chain connects TRBV5-1 to TRBJ1-2; the match to TRBD1 covers 8 bases. The length of the CDR3 is 13 residues. The germline V gene has CDR1 SGHRS and CDR2 YFSETQ. V shed 2 bases, J shed 4 bases, and the junction held 1 base outside the gene matches. CDR3 loop: CASSFDRGYGYTF. DNA of the CDR3: TGCGCCAGCAGCTTTGACAGGGGCTATGGCTACACCTTC.

The chain combines TRBV7-2 with TRBJ2-1; D is unresolved. Germline CDR1 reads SGHTA; CDR2 reads FQGNSA. V was trimmed by 5 bases and J by 2 bases, leaving 13 bases between them. This CDR3 region has 15 residues. The CDR3 nucleotides read TGTGCCAGCAGCCCTCCGGGCCTTACCTACAATGAGCAGTTCTTC. Protein sequence: CASSPPGLTYNEQFF.

The V call is TRBV9, the J call TRBJ2-1; 7 bases align to TRBD2. V lost 4 bases, J lost 5 bases, and 15 bases stayed unmatched. The germline V gene has CDR1 SGDLS and CDR2 YYNGEE. CDR3 size: 17 residues. The DNA of the CDR3 is TGTGCCAGCAGCCCCCCTAGCGGACCGCGCGGCCACAATGAGCAGTTCTTC. This translates into CASSPPSGPRGHNEQFF.

The chain is built from TRBV2 and TRBJ1-5, with 8 bases that match TRBD1. J was trimmed by 3 bases and V by 6 bases; bases with no gene match: 7. The CDR3 sequence is 15 residues long. Per the germline V gene, CDR1 is SNHLY and CDR2 is FYNNEI. This chain's CDR3 is CASRAGTGLNQPQHF. The CDR3 DNA follows: TGTGCCAGCAGAGCTGGGACAGGTCTCAATCAGCCCCAGCATTTT.

The chain joins TRBV11-2 to TRBJ2-1; D not certain. The CDR3 has 14 residues. Trimming took off 3 bases at V and 1 base at J, with 7 bases between the two ends. Germline-derived CDR1 and CDR2 are SGHAT and FQNNGV. CDR3 DNA sequence: TGTGCCAGCAGCTTTTGGCGGTCCTACAATGAGCAGTTCTTC. This sequence encodes CASSFWRSYNEQFF.

V and J are TRBV27 and TRBJ1-1; TRBD1 is a possible D gene (5 bases). The germline V gene encodes CDR1 MNHEY and CDR2 SMNVEV (reference sequence). V was pared by 8 bases and J by 2 bases, with 12 bases between. The CDR3 runs to 13 residues. The chain's CDR3 is CASGVGGNTEAFF. DNA of the CDR3: TGTGCCAGCGGAGTGGGGGGAAACACTGAAGCTTTCTTT.

In its sample, this clone was seen a few times. The chain carries TRBV5-1 and TRBJ1-6; perhaps TRBD1 as D (5 bases). With 1 base removed from V and 7 bases from J, the gap between germline ends came to 9 bases. The CDR3 loop spans 14 amino acids. Germline values: CDR1 SGHRS, CDR2 YFSETQ. As DNA, the CDR3 is TGCGCCAGCAGCTTGTTGGGGGAGAATTCACCCCTCCACTTT. Translation: CASSLLGENSPLHF.

CDR3 in DNA: TGTGCCAGCCTTAAAGGGACAGGGGTCGGCTACACCTTC. Protein product: CASLKGTGVGYTF. V and J are TRBV6-6 and TRBJ1-2, with 10 bases fitting TRBD1. After removal of 8 bases from V and 8 bases from J, the junction contained 8 bases not matched to a gene. This CDR3 is 13 amino acids long. Per the germline V gene, CDR1 is MNHNY and CDR2 is SVGAGI (reference sequence).

This rearrangement joins TRBV24-1 to TRBJ1-5; D unresolved. Germline-derived CDR1 and CDR2 are KGHDR and SFDVKD. The germline V and J ends were trimmed by 4 bases and 2 bases, with 11 bases remaining between them. This CDR3 is built from 15 residues. The CDR3 sequence: CATSDGIVGNQPQHF. For the CDR3, the DNA is TGTGCCACCAGTGACGGGATTGTTGGCAATCAGCCCCAGCATTTT.

This chain links TRBV28 with TRBJ1-2; perhaps TRBD1 as D (5 bases). Germline CDR1 reads MDHEN; CDR2 reads SYDVKM. Between the trimmed V and J ends, which lost 2 bases and 3 bases, there was a span of 7 bases. The CDR3 extends over 13 amino acids. The CDR3 reads CASSLATDYGYTF. Written as DNA, the CDR3 is TGTGCCAGCAGTTTAGCGACAGACTATGGCTACACCTTC.

The chain is built from TRBV6-5 and TRBJ2-7; D is perhaps TRBD1 (5 bases). V was shortened by 5 bases and J by 2 bases, with 16 bases between the two germline ends. CDR3 length equals 15 residues. The germline gives CDR1 MNHEY, CDR2 SVGAGI. The CDR3 region is CASSPLLQGPYEQYF. CDR3 in DNA: TGTGCCAGCAGTCCCCTTCTGCAGGGCCCCTACGAGCAGTACTTC.

This clone was seen only once. The gene calls are TRBV5-4 and TRBJ2-7; the match to TRBD2 covers 10 bases. The CDR3 covers 15 residues. Losses at the gene ends were 5 bases for V and 4 bases for J; bases not matched to a gene: 9. Germline CDR1 and CDR2: SGHNT and YYREEE (reference sequence). In DNA, the CDR3 is TGTGCCAGCAGTGGAGAAGCGGGAGGGTTTTACGAGCAGTACTTC. Protein: CASSGEAGGFYEQYF.

The chain recombines TRBV19 with TRBJ1-1; D is uncertain. The CDR3 is made up of 14 amino acids. V lost 9 bases and J lost 8, with 22 bases in between. Germline CDR1 reads LNHDA; CDR2 reads SQIVND (reference sequence). The CDR3: CASIQTRATWEAFF. The CDR3 coding sequence is TGTGCCAGCATACAGACACGGGCGACCTGGGAAGCTTTCTTT.

The chain is built from TRBV6-2 or TRBV6-3 and TRBJ2-5; weak D call: TRBD2 (6 bases). This CDR3 comprises 14 residues. Germline V gene data show CDR1 as MNHEY and CDR2 as SVGEGT. Trimming shortened V by 5 bases and J by 2 bases, and 12 bases separated the two germline ends. CDR3 sequence: CASSPGGLQETQYF. In DNA, the CDR3 is TGTGCCAGCAGTCCCGGGGGTTTACAAGAGACCCAGTACTTC.

V gene TRBV7-2 combines with J gene TRBJ2-2; perhaps TRBD1 as D (5 bases). This CDR3 comprises 15 residues. CDR1 is SGHTA, CDR2 FQGNSA, per germline. Trimming stripped 3 bases from V and 7 bases from J, with 15 bases between. This CDR3 is CASSLGTGPHGELFF. DNA of the CDR3: TGTGCCAGCAGCTTGGGCACAGGTCCCCACGGGGAGCTGTTTTTT.

The chain links TRBV5-1 to TRBJ2-7; 8 bases line up with TRBD2. The germline gives CDR1 SGHRS, CDR2 YFSETQ. This CDR3 is built from 13 residues. V lost 2 bases, J lost 3 bases, and 1 base stayed unmatched. CDR3: CASSLTSGYEQYF. CDR3 bases: TGCGCCAGCAGCTTAACTAGCGGCTACGAGCAGTACTTC.

A single count supports this clone. This rearrangement joins TRBV5-1 to TRBJ1-1; D remains ambiguous. In germline, CDR1 is SGHRS, CDR2 YFSETQ. The CDR3 loop spans 13 amino acids. Trimming took 2 bases from V and 1 from J, leaving 6 bases between them. CDR3 coding DNA: TGCGCCAGCAGCTTAGGAGGGAACACTGAAGCTTTCTTT. Its protein product is CASSLGGNTEAFF.

CDR3 loop: CASSPGTSGSQYF. The CDR3 coding sequence is TGTGCCAGCAGCCCAGGGACTAGCGGCTCGCAGTACTTC. The chain couples TRBV7-9 to TRBJ2-7, with 11 bases identical to TRBD2. The CDR3 runs to 13 residues. Per germline, CDR1 SEHNR and CDR2 FQNEAQ (reference sequence). V gave up 5 bases and J gave up 9 bases; unmatched junction bases: 6.

J is TRBJ1-5 and V is TRBV27; 11 bases are shared with TRBD1. CDR3 size: 14 residues. With V trimmed by 6 bases and J by 5 bases, 3 bases remained unmatched. Germline CDR1 is MNHEY and CDR2 is SMNVEV (reference sequence). The chain's CDR3 is CASRGTGGYQPQHF. Here the CDR3 DNA reads TGTGCCAGCAGGGGGACAGGGGGGTATCAGCCCCAGCATTTT.

V usage is TRBV18 and J usage is TRBJ2-3; TRBD2 aligns across 8 bases. The ends lost 3 bases at V and 4 bases at J; junction bases unmatched: 9. The CDR3 is 16 amino acids. The V gene's germline CDR1 is KGHSH and CDR2 LQKENI. CDR3 sequence reads: CASSPALGRGADTQYF. In nucleotides, the CDR3 is TGTGCCAGCTCACCGGCTCTCGGGCGGGGGGCAGATACGCAGTATTTT. Using reference TRBV18 and TRBJ2-3 for the parts outside the CDR3, the full variable domain is NAGVMQNPRHLVRRRGQEARLRCSPMKGHSHVYWYRQLPEEGLKFMVYLQKENIIDESGMPKERFSAEFPKEGPSILRIQQVVRGDSAAYFCASSPALGRGADTQYFGPGTRLTVL.

About this clone: An end of the junction differs from the germline gene, which may be a read error. The chain carries TRBV28 and TRBJ2-1; 8 bases line up with TRBD2. This CDR3 spans 13 amino acids. The germline V gene has CDR1 MDHEN and CDR2 SYDVKM. The CDR3 bases are TGCGCGGGAGGCCCTAGCTCCTACAATGAGCAGTTCTTC. This sequence encodes CAGGPSSYNEQFF.

This clone was counted once. The chain combines TRBV30 with TRBJ1-1; no firm D call. The V end was cut by 3 bases, the J end by 3 bases, with 11 bases between. CDR1 and CDR2 from the germline V gene are GTSNPN and SVGIG (reference sequence). The CDR3 consists of 13 residues. CDR3 amino acids: CAWSWGGYTEAFF. As DNA, the CDR3 is TGTGCCTGGAGCTGGGGAGGCTACACTGAAGCTTTCTTT.

V and J are TRBV28 and TRBJ1-4, with 8 bases lining up with TRBD1. J gave up 7 bases and V 6 bases, and 7 bases lay outside the gene matches. Germline V lookup: CDR1 MDHEN, CDR2 SYDVKM. This CDR3 is built from 14 residues. The CDR3 sequence: CASRIDRGGEKLFF. The CDR3, as DNA: TGTGCCAGCAGAATCGACAGGGGAGGTGAAAAACTGTTTTTT.

This rearrangement joins TRBV5-8 to TRBJ1-5; no clear D. Trimming stripped 2 bases from V and 6 bases from J, with 3 bases between. The V gene's germline CDR1 is SGHTS and CDR2 YDEGEE. The CDR3 has 11 amino acids. The CDR3 nucleotides are TGTGCCAGCAGCTTTCCTCAGCCCCAGCATTTT. Protein sequence: CASSFPQPQHF.

The chain employs TRBV7-8 and TRBJ2-1; TRBD2 matches 13 bases. The CDR3 is 16 residues long. J lost 8 bases, V lost 5 bases, and 9 bases had no gene match. From germline, CDR1 is SGHVS and CDR2 FQNEAQ. The CDR3 protein is CASSDPLAGGGDEQFF. The CDR3 DNA follows: TGTGCCAGCAGCGATCCACTAGCGGGAGGGGGGGATGAGCAGTTCTTC.

The chain uses TRBV5-1 and TRBJ1-6; D unresolved. Germline V gene data show CDR1 as SGHRS and CDR2 as YFSETQ. V lost 1 base to trimming and J lost 8 bases, with 10 bases between them. CDR3 size: 14 residues. CDR3 residues: CASSLRDRDSPLHF. In DNA form, the CDR3 reads TGCGCCAGCAGCTTGCGCGATCGCGATTCACCCCTCCACTTT.